This T cell receptor (beta chain) was sequenced during a study of blood T cell repertoires in COVID-19. About the study: COVID-19 samples, acute and convalescent, were from the United States, Italy and Spain. Nucleic acid was either cDNA or gDNA, and it came from T cells, B-cell-depleted T cells, or PBMCs.

Here immunoSEQ multiplex PCR was the method, and the copy in TCRdb shows in-frame clones only, minus some. Of 250,000 to 350,000 clones detected, around 85% appear once; the ten largest clones hold approximately 0.94%. The CDR3 is 13 residues long. CDR1 and CDR2 (germline): LNHDA, SQIVND (reference sequence). Unmatched junction bases numbered 4, after V lost 3 bases and J lost 6 bases. The V gene is TRBV19, the J gene TRBJ2-7; TRBD1 aligns across 8 bases. The clonotype originates from a human donor with COVID-19, enrolled during active disease. The donor label of this sample is uncertain. Source material: peripheral blood. CDR3 DNA sequence: TGTGCCAGTAGTATCCAGGGGGCGATCGAGCAGTACTTC. Residues: CASSIQGAIEQYF.